This T cell receptor (beta chain) originates from a study of cytomegalovirus exposure and HLA in healthy donors. PCR amplification relied on 60 Vbeta primers (plus 13 Jbeta primers). Only in-frame clones appear in the TCRdb table, and some are missing; sequencing was by immunoSEQ multiplex PCR. The data show around 220,000 clones, about three quarters seen once. Healthy bone marrow donors made up the donors. This clone appeared a single time. Its antigen is unidentified. Whole-study results and caveats: Immune exposure information comprised only CMV serostatus.

The CDR3 is 14 residues long. Unmatched junction bases numbered 5, after V lost 5 bases and J lost 4 bases. Germline CDR1 reads SGDLS; CDR2 reads YYNGEE. This clonotype was obtained from a man younger than 35 in good health and CMV-seronegative. The chain has TRBV9 and TRBJ2-2; 7 bases are a match to TRBD2. Sequencing was performed on PBMCs. The CDR3, as DNA: TGTGCCAGCAGGCCGGGGGGTGGCACCGGGGAGCTGTTTTTT. Its translation: CASRPGGGTGELFF. The variable domain in full, completed from reference TRBV9 and TRBJ2-2, reads DSGVTQTPKHLITATGQRVTLRCSPRSGDLSVYWYQQSLDQGLQFLIQYYNGEERAKGNILERFSAQQFPDLHSELNLSSLELGDSALYFCASRPGGGTGELFFGEGSRLTVL.